A single TCR beta chain is shown here with its context. This sample stems from a study of OX40 agonist ivuxolimab in advanced cancers. Study details: Patient treatment consisted of intravenous ivuxolimab administration every 2 weeks at 0.01 to 10 mg/kg.

Researchers took blood at baseline, on cycle 4 day 1, and on cycle 7 day 1. The repertoire was sequenced with immunoSEQ multiplex PCR; TCRdb's copy has only in-frame clones and lacks some. The data show about 26,000 clones, roughly 90% seen once. In germline, CDR1 is MNHNY, CDR2 SVGAGI (reference sequence). The length of the CDR3 is 14 residues. J was trimmed by 2 bases and V by 2 bases; bases with no gene match: 1. This clonotype was sampled from an adult with an advanced solid tumor such as melanoma, head and neck, liver or kidney cancer. The sequencing used CD4+ or CD8+ T cells sorted from blood, collected in a trial of the OX40 agonist ivuxolimab. The genes are TRBV6-6 and TRBJ2-7; TRBD2 aligns across 9 bases. CDR3 sequence (DNA): TGTGCCAGCAGTTACAGGACTAGCGCCTACGAGCAGTACTTC. Residues: CASSYRTSAYEQYF.